Below are 11 T cell receptor beta chains sequenced from a single sample in a study of blood T cell repertoires in COVID-19. Only in-frame clones appear in the TCRdb table, and some are missing; sequencing was by immunoSEQ multiplex PCR. The data hold about 82,000 clones, with 75% to 85% observed a single time. Sequenced material: peripheral blood. All receptors derive from a man aged 55 to 70 with COVID-19, enrolled during active disease.

This chain connects TRBV30 to TRBJ2-1; the match to TRBD2 covers 10 bases. V trimming: 5 bases; J trimming: 6 bases; junction bases outside the gene matches: 10. The CDR3 loop spans 15 amino acids. Germline CDR1 is GTSNPN and CDR2 is SVGIG (reference sequence). In DNA, the CDR3 is TGTGCCTGGGGGAGCGGGAGGGTGTTAGGCAATGAGCAGTTCTTC. Protein product: CAWGSGRVLGNEQFF.

This clone is a singleton in its sample. The J gene is TRBJ2-3, the V gene TRBV5-1, with 10 nucleotides matching TRBD1. The ends lost 4 bases at V and 6 bases at J; junction bases unmatched: 5. CDR1 SGHRS and CDR2 YFSETQ come from the germline V gene. CDR3 length: 14 amino acids. CDR3 amino acids: CASSRQGAMDTQYF. In DNA form, the CDR3 reads TGCGCCAGCAGCAGACAGGGGGCTATGGATACGCAGTATTTT.

The V gene is TRBV30, the J gene TRBJ2-5, with 12 bases identical to TRBD2. Looked up from germline, CDR1 is GTSNPN and CDR2 is SVGIG (reference sequence). The length of the CDR3 is 16 residues. J was trimmed by 5 bases and V by 4 bases; bases with no gene match: 11. The CDR3: CAWTLTASGRDETQYF. The CDR3 DNA reads as TGTGCCTGGACTCTGACGGCTAGCGGGAGGGATGAGACCCAGTACTTC.

The chain employs TRBV6-4 and TRBJ2-5, with D maybe TRBD2 (5 bases). Between the trimmed V and J ends, which lost 3 bases and 5 bases, there was a span of 13 bases. Per germline, CDR1 MRHNA and CDR2 SNTAGT. CDR3 length: 14 amino acids. CDR3 sequence reads: CASSELIARETQYF. CDR3 DNA: TGTGCCAGCAGTGAATTAATAGCGCGGGAGACCCAGTACTTC.

This clone was seen repeatedly, ten times or more. The chain employs TRBV19 and TRBJ1-1; D is undetermined. The germline V gene has CDR1 LNHDA and CDR2 SQIVND (reference sequence). V gave up 4 bases and J gave up 3 bases, with 15 bases separating them. CDR3 length: 15 residues. The CDR3 region has the DNA TGTGCCAGTAGTAGTATGTGGCAGGTCGACACTGAAGCTTTCTTT. It specifies CASSSMWQVDTEAFF.

This chain uses TRBV7-9 with TRBJ1-1; weak D call: TRBD1 (5 bases). The V end was cut by 1 base, the J end by 1 base, with 13 bases between. Germline loops: CDR1 SEHNR, CDR2 FQNEAQ (reference sequence). CDR3 length: 16 amino acids. CDR3 in amino acids: CASSLDGGYKNTEAFF. DNA for the CDR3: TGTGCCAGCAGCTTAGATGGGGGGTACAAGAACACTGAAGCTTTCTTT.

In this sample, this clone turned up a few times. This chain joins TRBV20-1 and TRBJ2-7, with D maybe TRBD1 (6 bases). Trimming removed 3 bases from V and 0 bases from J, with 15 bases in between. The length of the CDR3 is 15 residues. Germline V gives CDR1 DFQATT, CDR2 SNEGSKA (reference sequence). The CDR3 loop is CSASNRASSSYEQYF. CDR3 nucleotides: TGCAGTGCTAGTAACAGGGCCTCGAGCTCCTACGAGCAGTACTTC.

The chain links TRBV5-1 to TRBJ2-7; 12 bases align to TRBD1. The CDR3 has 15 amino acids. J was trimmed by 4 bases and V by 4 bases; bases with no gene match: 6. Germline loops: CDR1 SGHRS, CDR2 YFSETQ. The CDR3 DNA reads as TGCGCCAGCAGCCTACAGGGACAGGGGGCTTACGAGCAGTACTTC. This encodes CASSLQGQGAYEQYF. The whole variable domain, remainder taken from reference TRBV5-1 and TRBJ2-7, is KAGVTQTPRYLIKTRGQQVTLSCSPISGHRSVSWYQQTPGQGLQFLFEYFSETQRNKGNFPGRFSGRQFSNSRSEMNVSTLELGDSALYLCASSLQGQGAYEQYFGPGTRLTVT.

The chain uses TRBV25-1 and TRBJ1-4; no reliable D call. Trimming removed 10 bases at V and 4 bases at J, with 19 bases between. Germline V CDR1 and CDR2: MGHDK, SYGVNS. CDR3 length: 15 amino acids. CDR3 sequence: CATGAADLGNEKLFF. As DNA, the CDR3 is TGTGCCACCGGAGCGGCGGACCTGGGTAATGAAAAACTGTTTTTT.

The chain employs TRBV7-8 and TRBJ2-7, with 7 bases fitting TRBD1. The length of the CDR3 is 15 residues. The V segment lost 4 bases and the J segment 0 bases; nucleotides outside the gene matches: 6. CDR1 SGHVS and CDR2 FQNEAQ come from the germline V gene. CDR3 sequence reads: CASSSGGMGSYEQYF. The CDR3 DNA reads TGTGCCAGCAGCTCAGGGGGTATGGGCTCCTACGAGCAGTACTTC.

The rearrangement links TRBV2 to TRBJ1-3, with D perhaps TRBD1 (6 bases). V lost 5 bases to trimming and J lost 10 bases, with 15 bases between them. There are 13 residues in the CDR3. CDR1 SNHLY and CDR2 FYNNEI come from the germline V gene. DNA of the CDR3: TGTGCCAGCAGTCCCCAGGGGACGCAAACCATATATTTT. Residues: CASSPQGTQTIYF. Filled out from reference TRBV2 and TRBJ1-3, the complete variable domain reads EPEVTQTPSHQVTQMGQEVILRCVPISNHLYFYWYRQILGQKVEFLVSFYNNEISEKSEIFDDQFSVERPDGSNFTLKIRSTKLEDSAMYFCASSPQGTQTIYFGEGSWLTVV.